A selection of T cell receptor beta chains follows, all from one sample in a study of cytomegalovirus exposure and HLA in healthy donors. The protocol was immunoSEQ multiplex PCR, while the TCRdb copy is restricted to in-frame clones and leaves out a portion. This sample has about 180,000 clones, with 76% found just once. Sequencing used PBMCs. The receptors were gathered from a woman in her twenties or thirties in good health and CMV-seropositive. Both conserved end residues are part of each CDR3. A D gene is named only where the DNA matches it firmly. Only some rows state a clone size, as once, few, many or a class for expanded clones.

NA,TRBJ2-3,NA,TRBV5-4,CASSLGSLAVALNPDTQYF,TGTGCCAGCAGCTTGGGATCCCTTGCGGTAGCCCTTAACCCAGATACGCAGTATTTT
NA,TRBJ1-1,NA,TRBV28,CASNIYRGSTEAFF,TGTGCCAGCAATATTTATAGGGGGAGCACTGAAGCTTTCTTT
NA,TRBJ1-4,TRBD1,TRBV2,CASRSLGQGGEKLFF,TGTGCCAGCAGGTCTTTGGGACAGGGCGGTGAAAAACTGTTTTTT
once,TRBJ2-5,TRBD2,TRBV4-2,CASSHTSGGTETQYF,TGTGCCAGCAGCCATACAAGCGGGGGGACAGAGACCCAGTACTTC
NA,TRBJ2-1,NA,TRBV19,CASSMVPAASYNEQFF,TGTGCCAGTAGTATGGTCCCAGCGGCCTCCTACAATGAGCAGTTCTTC
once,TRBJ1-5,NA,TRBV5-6,CASSRGSNQPQHF,TGTGCCAGCAGCAGGGGTAGCAATCAGCCCCAGCATTTT
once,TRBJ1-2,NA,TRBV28,CASSPADTHGYTF,TGTGCCAGCAGCCCTGCGGACACCCATGGCTACACCTTC
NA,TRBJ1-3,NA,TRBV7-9,CASSSTARGEPLSGNTIYF,TGTGCCAGCAGCTCTACAGCCAGGGGAGAACCTCTGTCTGGAAACACCATATATTTT
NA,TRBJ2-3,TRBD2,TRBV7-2,CASSAPTSGGATDTQYF,TGTGCCAGCAGCGCCCCGACTAGCGGGGGGGCAACAGATACGCAGTATTTT
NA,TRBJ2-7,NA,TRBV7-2,CASSLALRGYEQYF,TGTGCCAGCAGCTTAGCCTTACGGGGTTACGAGCAGTACTTC
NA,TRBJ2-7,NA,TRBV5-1,CASRFMGSSYEQYF,TGCGCCAGCAGGTTCATGGGCAGCTCCTACGAGCAGTACTTC
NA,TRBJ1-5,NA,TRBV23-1,CASSHPARGVNQPQHF,TGCGCCAGCAGTCACCCCGCCAGGGGCGTCAATCAGCCCCAGCATTTT
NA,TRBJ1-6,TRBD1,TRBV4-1,CASSLRDRGRNSPLHF,TGCGCCAGCAGCCTCCGGGACAGGGGCCGTAATTCACCCCTCCACTTT
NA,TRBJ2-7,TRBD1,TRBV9,CASSDGDRPNSYEQYF,TGTGCCAGCAGCGATGGGGACAGGCCAAACTCCTACGAGCAGTACTTC
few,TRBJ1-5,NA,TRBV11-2,CASSLGGQGRQPQHF,TGTGCCAGCAGCTTAGGAGGCCAGGGCCGACAGCCCCAGCATTTT
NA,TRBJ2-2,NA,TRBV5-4,CASSPASAGELFF,TGTGCCAGCAGCCCCGCTAGCGCCGGGGAGCTGTTTTTT
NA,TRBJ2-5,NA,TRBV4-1,CASSQGTGTETQYF,TGCGCCAGCAGCCAAGGTACAGGGACAGAGACCCAGTACTTC
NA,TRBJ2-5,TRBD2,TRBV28,CASSLSGSGGTSQETQYF,TGTGCCAGCAGTTTATCGGGTAGCGGGGGCACCAGCCAAGAGACCCAGTACTTC
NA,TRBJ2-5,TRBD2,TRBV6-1,CASSAPPAGGETQYF,TGTGCCAGCAGTGCACCACCGGCCGGGGGGGAGACCCAGTACTTC
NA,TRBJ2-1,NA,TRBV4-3,CASRRGGPEYNEQFF,TGCGCCAGCAGACGAGGGGGTCCGGAATACAATGAGCAGTTCTTC
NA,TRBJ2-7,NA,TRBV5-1,CASSPSVGGTGEQYF,TGCGCCAGCAGCCCATCCGTAGGAGGGACGGGCGAGCAGTACTTC
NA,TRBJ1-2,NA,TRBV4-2,CASMTRDGGDGYTF,TGTGCCAGCATGACGAGGGACGGGGGGGATGGCTACACCTTC
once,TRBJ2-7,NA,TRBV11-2,CASSLALYSYEQYF,TGTGCCAGCAGCTTAGCACTTTACTCCTACGAGCAGTACTTC
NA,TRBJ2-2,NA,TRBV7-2,CASSPQGPGTGELFF,TGTGCCAGCAGCCCCCAGGGGCCGGGAACCGGGGAGCTGTTTTTT
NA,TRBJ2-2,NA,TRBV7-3,CASSLTGVLTGELFF,TGTGCCAGCAGCTTAACCGGGGTCCTCACCGGGGAGCTGTTTTTT
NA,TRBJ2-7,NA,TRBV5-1,CASSHPLAGTYEQYF,TGCGCCAGCAGCCACCCACTGGCGGGAACCTACGAGCAGTACTTC